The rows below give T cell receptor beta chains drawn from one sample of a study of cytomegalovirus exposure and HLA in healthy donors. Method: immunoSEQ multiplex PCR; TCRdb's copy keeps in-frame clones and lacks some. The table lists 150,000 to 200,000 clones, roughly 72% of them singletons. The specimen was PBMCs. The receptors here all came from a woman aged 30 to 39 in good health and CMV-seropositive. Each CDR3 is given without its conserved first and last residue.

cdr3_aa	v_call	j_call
ASTRTGRDQPQH	TRBV2	TRBJ1-5
SSSLLAGGPHEQY	TRBV7-9	TRBJ2-7
ATSRLAGGYEQY	TRBV15	TRBJ2-7
ASSVDKGTVQF	TRBV9	TRBJ2-1
ASRTTGVYTEAF	TRBV19	TRBJ1-1
ASSFWDSSNIQY	TRBV27	TRBJ2-4
ASSIGAMEDLQETQY	TRBV21-1	TRBJ2-5
AMGSGTPTGELF	TRBV10-3	TRBJ2-2
ASSPLDSRNTEAF	TRBV18	TRBJ1-1
ASSLTSNQPQH	TRBV7-9	TRBJ1-5
ASSPLRGLNQPQH	TRBV7-9	TRBJ1-5
ASSGDIMNTEAF	TRBV2	TRBJ1-1
ASSDLDRGHYGYT	TRBV25-1	TRBJ1-2
ASSFTGTGVNTEAF	TRBV5-1	TRBJ1-1
AGSLGQFAEAF	TRBV5-6	TRBJ1-1
AWSTGRTNEKLF	TRBV30	TRBJ1-4
ASSRRTSGIRTDTQY	TRBV7-2	TRBJ2-3
AWSVGLIEGPQH	TRBV30	TRBJ1-5
ASSDGHNQPQH	TRBV19	TRBJ1-5
AIQRGDRGFGNTGELF	TRBV10-3	TRBJ2-2
ASSVVFAGQMNTEAF	TRBV9	TRBJ1-1
ASSPPGQKNTEAF	TRBV18	TRBJ1-1
ASSLSWDLKGGFGYT	TRBV11-2	TRBJ1-2
ASSLAGGQGYNEQF	TRBV5-1	TRBJ2-1
ASSADGGGYNEQF	TRBV9	TRBJ2-1
ASSGRVHGYT	TRBV19	TRBJ1-2
ASSLEADTYEQY	TRBV11-2	TRBJ2-7